A single sample is the source of the 30 T cell receptor beta chains below, sequenced in a study of T cell responses to AZD1222 COVID-19 vaccine. TCRdb's table, derived via immunoSEQ multiplex PCR, lists solely in-frame clones and lacks some. The sample has 90,000 or so clones, approximately 86% seen once; the top ten hold approximately 7.9%. Sequenced material: peripheral blood, taken on day 0 of AZD1222 vaccination. The receptor source for this set is an adult in good health.

The chain has TRBV4-3 and TRBJ2-1; TRBD2 matches 8 bases. Germline values: CDR1 LGHNA, CDR2 YSLEER. CDR3 length equals 16 residues. The V and J ends lost 5 bases and 0 bases, in that order; junction bases with no gene match: 6. DNA of the CDR3: TGCGCCAGCAGCGATCTAGCGGGTTCCTCCTACAATGAGCAGTTCTTC. This encodes CASSDLAGSSYNEQFF.

J is TRBJ1-5 and V is TRBV19; the D is unclear. V was shortened by 3 bases and J by 0 bases, with 18 bases between the two germline ends. The germline V gene encodes CDR1 LNHDA and CDR2 SQIVND (reference sequence). The CDR3 length is 18 residues. CDR3 residues: CASSMETANRYSNQPQHF. Written as DNA, the CDR3 is TGTGCCAGTAGTATGGAAACAGCAAATCGATATAGCAATCAGCCCCAGCATTTT. The whole variable domain, filled in from reference TRBV19 and TRBJ1-5, reads DGGITQSPKYLFRKEGQNVTLSCEQNLNHDAMYWYRQDPGQGLRLIYYSQIVNDFQKGDIAEGYSVSREKKESFPLTVTSAQKNPTAFYLCASSMETANRYSNQPQHFGDGTRLSIL.

The count of this clone is one. The V gene is TRBV7-6, the J gene TRBJ2-5; unclear D gene. CDR3 length: 15 residues. Germline loops: CDR1 SGHVS, CDR2 FNYEAQ. V was cut by 3 bases and J by 0 bases, with 11 bases left in between. The CDR3 here is CASSLGGADQETQYF. The CDR3 DNA is TGTGCCAGCAGCTTGGGCGGCGCAGACCAAGAGACCCAGTACTTC.

The genes are TRBV18 and TRBJ2-7, with D hard to call. V was clipped by 3 bases and J by 5 bases, with 5 bases between them. This CDR3 has 11 amino acids. Germline V gives CDR1 KGHSH, CDR2 LQKENI. CDR3 coding DNA: TGTGCCAGCTCACCGGCTAACGAGCAGTACTTC. Translating it yields CASSPANEQYF.

This clone was seen only once. The chain has TRBV19 and TRBJ1-3; TRBD1 agrees at 8 bases. The germline gives CDR1 LNHDA, CDR2 SQIVND (reference sequence). The CDR3 totals 16 residues. With 2 bases clipped from V and 2 bases from J, the junction kept 5 bases outside the gene matches. The CDR3, as DNA: TGTGCCAGTAGTATAACAGGGGGTGTGCCTGGAAACACCATATATTTT. Translated: CASSITGGVPGNTIYF. The variable domain in full, with the rest retrieved from reference TRBV19 and TRBJ1-3, is DGGITQSPKYLFRKEGQNVTLSCEQNLNHDAMYWYRQDPGQGLRLIYYSQIVNDFQKGDIAEGYSVSREKKESFPLTVTSAQKNPTAFYLCASSITGGVPGNTIYFGEGSWLTVV.

The sample holds one count of this clone. The V call is TRBV6-4, the J call TRBJ2-2; D unresolved. Germline-derived CDR1 and CDR2 are MRHNA and SNTAGT. The CDR3 has 12 residues. The germline V and J ends were trimmed by 7 bases and 7 bases, with 10 bases remaining between them. CDR3 DNA sequence: TGTGCCAGCAATACTACGGGCGGGGAGCTGTTTTTT. Amino acids: CASNTTGGELFF.

The chain carries TRBV12-5 and TRBJ2-5, with D possibly being TRBD1 (6 bases). This CDR3 has 15 amino acids. Germline V gene sequence: CDR1 LGHNT, CDR2 FRNRAP. Trimming took 4 bases from V and 2 from J, leaving 14 bases between them. CDR3 amino acids: CASGSTTGPQETQYF. CDR3 DNA: TGTGCTAGTGGTTCCACGACAGGACCGCAAGAGACCCAGTACTTC.

The chain couples TRBV28 to TRBJ1-6, with TRBD1 identical over 8 bases. The germline gives CDR1 MDHEN, CDR2 SYDVKM. This CDR3 region has 15 residues. V shed 3 bases, J shed 7 bases, and the junction held 5 bases outside the gene matches. This chain's CDR3 is CASSLTGARNSPLHF. Written as DNA, the CDR3 is TGTGCCAGCAGTTTGACAGGGGCTCGGAATTCACCCCTCCACTTT.

The chain combines TRBV5-8 with TRBJ2-3, with 14 bases that match TRBD2. The CDR3 contains 17 residues. Germline V lookup: CDR1 SGHTS, CDR2 YDEGEE. Germline trimming cut 3 bases from V and 7 bases from J; bases unmatched to any gene: 10. CDR3 in DNA: TGTGCCAGCAGCTCAACCATGGGACTAGCGGGAGTCTATACGCAGTATTTT. This encodes CASSSTMGLAGVYTQYF.

This clone is a singleton in its sample. This chain links TRBV7-9 with TRBJ1-4; a possible D gene is TRBD1 (5 bases). Between the trimmed V and J ends, which lost 0 bases and 4 bases, there was a span of 9 bases. The CDR3 is made up of 15 amino acids. Germline CDR1 is SEHNR and CDR2 is FQNEAQ (reference sequence). The CDR3: CASSLAGGVNEKLFF. CDR3 sequence (DNA): TGTGCCAGCAGCTTAGCCGGAGGGGTTAATGAAAAACTGTTTTTT.

V is TRBV7-2 and J is TRBJ2-1; 11 bases line up with TRBD2. Germline-derived CDR1 and CDR2 are SGHTA and FQGNSA. V lost 3 bases, J lost 4 bases, and 8 bases stayed unmatched. There are 17 residues in the CDR3. CDR3 region: CASSFISGTSGYNEQFF. CDR3 bases: TGTGCCAGCAGCTTTATCTCCGGGACTAGCGGTTACAATGAGCAGTTCTTC.

The rearrangement uses TRBV4-3 and TRBJ1-2; no firm D call. Germline assignment: CDR1 LGHNA and CDR2 YSLEER. The CDR3 totals 13 residues. Trimming left V 0 bases short and J 8 bases short, with 10 bases between. As DNA, the CDR3 is TGCGCCAGCAGCCAAGATTTGGTAGGCGGCTACACCTTC. It codes for CASSQDLVGGYTF.

The chain couples TRBV20-1 to TRBJ2-1; TRBD2 might be the D (5 bases). The CDR3 contains 9 residues. Germline V gene data show CDR1 as DFQATT and CDR2 as SNEGSKA (reference sequence). V lost 7 bases, J lost 8 bases, and 6 bases lay in between. Here the CDR3 DNA reads TGCAGTGGTAGCGATGAGCAGTTCTTC. The encoded protein is CSGSDEQFF.

The V and J genes are TRBV9 and TRBJ2-1, with a weak D call TRBD1 (6 bases). V lost 3 bases to trimming and J lost 5 bases, with 24 bases between them. Germline V lookup: CDR1 SGDLS, CDR2 YYNGEE. The CDR3 extends over 18 amino acids. This chain's CDR3 is CASSAQPGTRGSHNEQFF. For the CDR3, the DNA is TGTGCCAGCAGCGCCCAACCTGGGACAAGGGGGAGCCACAATGAGCAGTTCTTC.

This clone has only one observation. The chain carries TRBV28 and TRBJ1-5, with D possibly TRBD1 on 5 matching bases. The germline V and J ends were trimmed by 4 bases and 7 bases, with 20 bases remaining between them. The CDR3 length is 16 residues. Germline assignment: CDR1 MDHEN and CDR2 SYDVKM. The CDR3 sequence is CASSYPGTGGIQPQHF. DNA of the CDR3: TGTGCCAGCAGTTACCCGGGGACGGGGGGTATCCAGCCCCAGCATTTT. Full variable domain (missing parts from reference TRBV28 and TRBJ1-5): DVKVTQSSRYLVKRTGEKVFLECVQDMDHENMFWYRQDPGLGLRLIYFSYDVKMKEKGDIPEGYSVSREKKERFSLILESASTNQTSMYLCASSYPGTGGIQPQHFGDGTRLSIL.

The gene calls are TRBV9 and TRBJ1-1; no definite D call. This CDR3 comprises 14 residues. In germline, CDR1 is SGDLS, CDR2 YYNGEE. V lost 5 bases, J lost 5 bases, and 16 bases lay in between. The CDR3 spells CASRPPPERTEAFF. In DNA, the CDR3 is TGTGCCAGCAGACCCCCCCCCGAGAGGACTGAAGCTTTCTTT.

V usage is TRBV6-6 and J usage is TRBJ1-5, with unresolved D. V was cut by 4 bases and J by 5 bases, with 12 bases left in between. Per the germline V gene, CDR1 is MNHNY and CDR2 is SVGAGI (reference sequence). The CDR3 covers 14 residues. The CDR3 region is CASSFGSGDQPQHF. DNA of the CDR3: TGTGCCAGCAGTTTTGGGTCCGGGGATCAGCCCCAGCATTTT.

This clone has a single count. J is TRBJ1-3 and V is TRBV7-3, with no clear D. The V gene's germline CDR1 is SGHTA and CDR2 FQGTGA. The V and J ends lost 5 bases and 0 bases respectively, with 17 bases between them. This CDR3 comprises 17 residues. Here the CDR3 DNA reads TGTGCCAGCAGCACAACCTATTATGGAGCCTCTGGAAACACCATATATTTT. Translated: CASSTTYYGASGNTIYF. Using reference TRBV7-3 and TRBJ1-3 for the parts outside the CDR3, the full variable domain is GAGVSQTPSNKVTEKGKYVELRCDPISGHTALYWYRQSLGQGPEFLIYFQGTGAADDSGLPNDRFFAVRPEGSVSTLKIQRTERGDSAVYLCASSTTYYGASGNTIYFGEGSWLTVV.

The chain employs TRBV4-1 and TRBJ1-5; TRBD1 agrees at 9 bases. Trimming removed 0 bases from V and 2 bases from J; junction bases left unmatched: 17. CDR3 length: 21 residues. CDR1 MGHRA and CDR2 YSYEKL come from the germline V gene. CDR3 amino acids: CASSQDEKGTGTWSGNQPQHF. The CDR3 nucleotides are TGCGCCAGCAGCCAAGATGAGAAGGGGACAGGGACTTGGAGTGGCAATCAGCCCCAGCATTTT.

The rearrangement uses TRBV3-1 (or the pseudogene TRBV3-2) and TRBJ1-1; 10 bases align to TRBD1. The ends lost 3 bases at V and 9 bases at J; junction bases unmatched: 4. CDR1 is LGHDT and CDR2 is YNNKEL in the germline V gene (reference sequence). This CDR3 contains 13 residues. As DNA, the CDR3 is TGTGCCAGCAGCCACCTTGACAGGGGGCAAGCTTTCTTT. The encoded protein is CASSHLDRGQAFF.

This sequence joins TRBV5-4 and TRBJ2-3; D is perhaps TRBD2 (5 bases). Trimming removed 1 base from V and 2 bases from J, with 11 bases in between. The CDR3 loop spans 15 amino acids. CDR1 and CDR2 from the germline V gene are SGHNT and YYREEE (reference sequence). The chain's CDR3 is CASSLYGEFTDTQYF. CDR3 in DNA: TGTGCCAGCAGCTTGTATGGGGAGTTCACAGATACGCAGTATTTT.

The chain links TRBV29-1 to TRBJ1-2, with 12 bases aligning to TRBD1. The ends lost 6 bases at V and 1 base at J; junction bases unmatched: 9. Germline-derived CDR1 and CDR2 are SQVTM and ANQGSEA. This CDR3 spans 16 amino acids. CDR3 loop: CSVAGTGGFLNYGYTF. The CDR3 nucleotides are TGCAGCGTGGCCGGGACAGGGGGCTTCCTTAACTATGGCTACACCTTC.

The chain joins TRBV7-3 to TRBJ1-3; D gene unclear. The CDR3 covers 16 residues. Germline V gene lookup returns CDR1 SGHTA and CDR2 FQGTGA. Deletions cut 0 bases from V and 4 bases from J, with 13 bases between. CDR3 sequence (DNA): TGTGCCAGCAGCTTAACGGCCGGTCTGGGGGGAAACACCATATATTTT. Encoded protein: CASSLTAGLGGNTIYF. The full variable domain, with the rest looked up from reference TRBV7-3 and TRBJ1-3, is GAGVSQTPSNKVTEKGKYVELRCDPISGHTALYWYRQSLGQGPEFLIYFQGTGAADDSGLPNDRFFAVRPEGSVSTLKIQRTERGDSAVYLCASSLTAGLGGNTIYFGEGSWLTVV.

This clone appeared once. This rearrangement joins TRBV2 to TRBJ2-7; 9 bases map to TRBD2. The CDR3 loop spans 16 amino acids. From germline, CDR1 is SNHLY and CDR2 FYNNEI. With 0 bases clipped from V and 7 bases from J, the junction kept 10 bases outside the gene matches. CDR3 DNA sequence: TGTGCCAGCAGTGAAGCGTCCGGTCGCGGGAGGGGAGAGCAGTACTTC. This translates into CASSEASGRGRGEQYF. Full variable domain (outside the CDR3, taken from reference TRBV2 and TRBJ2-7): EPEVTQTPSHQVTQMGQEVILRCVPISNHLYFYWYRQILGQKVEFLVSFYNNEISEKSEIFDDQFSVERPDGSNFTLKIRSTKLEDSAMYFCASSEASGRGRGEQYFGPGTRLTVT.

This clone was recorded once. The rearrangement links TRBV28 to TRBJ1-1, with D unresolved. CDR3 length: 12 amino acids. The V and J ends lost 8 bases and 1 base respectively, with 8 bases between them. Per germline, CDR1 MDHEN and CDR2 SYDVKM. The CDR3 loop reads CASFTSNTEAFF. The CDR3 coding sequence is TGTGCCAGCTTCACATCGAACACTGAAGCTTTCTTT.

This chain uses TRBV7-3 with TRBJ2-1, with 7 bases aligning to TRBD2. After removal of 3 bases from V and 5 bases from J, the junction contained 10 bases not matched to a gene. This CDR3 spans 16 amino acids. Germline loops: CDR1 SGHTA, CDR2 FQGTGA. The CDR3 coding sequence is TGTGCCAGCAGCTTGAACGGCGCGGGAGTAAACAATGAGCAGTTCTTC. Amino acids: CASSLNGAGVNNEQFF.

The V and J genes are TRBV29-1 and TRBJ1-2; 7 bases are a match to TRBD1. Germline lookup yields CDR1 SQVTM and CDR2 ANQGSEA. Unmatched junction bases numbered 16, after V lost 2 bases and J lost 7 bases. The CDR3 loop spans 16 amino acids. The CDR3 region is CSVERDRLGYRAGYTF. The CDR3 region has the DNA TGCAGCGTTGAAAGGGACAGACTGGGGTATAGAGCTGGCTACACCTTC.

The V gene is TRBV7-2, the J gene TRBJ2-7, with 11 bases fitting TRBD2. CDR1 and CDR2 from the germline V gene are SGHTA and FQGNSA. This CDR3 contains 16 residues. V trimming: 5 bases; J trimming: 2 bases; junction bases outside the gene matches: 8. This CDR3 is CASSPTALAGAYEQYF. The CDR3 DNA follows: TGTGCCAGCAGCCCTACGGCACTAGCGGGAGCCTACGAGCAGTACTTC.

This clone appeared once. The chain couples TRBV28 to TRBJ1-1; the D gene is possibly TRBD1 (6 bases). The V gene lost 5 bases and the J gene lost 7 bases, with 11 bases spanning the gap. The CDR3 extends over 12 amino acids. Germline V CDR1 and CDR2: MDHEN, SYDVKM. The CDR3 sequence is CASSQQGNEAFF. CDR3 bases: TGTGCCAGCAGTCAACAGGGTAATGAAGCTTTCTTT. Full variable domain (rest looked up from reference TRBV28 and TRBJ1-1): DVKVTQSSRYLVKRTGEKVFLECVQDMDHENMFWYRQDPGLGLRLIYFSYDVKMKEKGDIPEGYSVSREKKERFSLILESASTNQTSMYLCASSQQGNEAFFGQGTRLTVV.

Comment on this clone: Other DNA sequences in this specimen translate into the identical CDR3. CDR3 DNA: TGTGCCAGTACAGGGACAGCGGGCAATCAGCCCCAGCATTTT. Its protein product is CASTGTAGNQPQHF. The chain recombines TRBV19 with TRBJ1-5, with 7 bases identical to TRBD1. The CDR3 runs 14 residues. CDR1 LNHDA and CDR2 SQIVND come from the germline V gene (reference sequence). J gave up 2 bases and V 7 bases, and 5 bases lay outside the gene matches.